This T cell receptor (beta chain) was observed in a study of identical twins. Study results and caveats: Conclusions rested on cross-sectional statistics rather than following the same donors.

A universal primer site was incorporated via template switching, and the cDNA contained unique molecular identifiers. TCRdb analysed the 5' RACE reads with MiXCR anew, one entry per CDR3 protein. The repertoire has over 550,000 distinct CDR3 sequences, just over 7% of them found once; the top ten carry 1.5% to 2%. A few counts support this clonotype. Its antigen is not identified. This same sample was also taken into another study, of yellow fever vaccine responses in identical twins.

This receptor was identified in a young woman in good health. Sequenced input: PBMCs.

CDR3 DNA: TGCAGCGTGGGGGGGGACAGAATCTCCTACAATGAGCAGTTCTTC. Protein: CSVGGDRISYNEQFF. The chain couples TRBV29-1 to TRBJ2-1; D possibly matches TRBD1 or TRBD2 (7 bases each). Germline V gene lookup returns CDR1 SQVTM and CDR2 ANQGSEA. The CDR3 is 15 amino acids. Between the trimmed V and J ends, which lost 6 bases and 0 bases, there was a span of 15 bases.